The text below deals with one T cell receptor (beta chain). The antigen is unknown. These data originate in a study of T cell responses to AZD1222 COVID-19 vaccine. Regarding the study as a whole: Spike as a whole was targeted by vaccine-associated CD4 TCRs, dominant at 160-218 and 743-854. Nearly half of spike-specific TCRs reportedly target unmutated variant regions.

The repertoire was sequenced with immunoSEQ multiplex PCR; TCRdb's copy has only in-frame clones and lacks some. The table shows 120,000 or so clones, with roughly 84% occurring only once. This CDR3 has 15 amino acids. The V gene lost 5 bases and the J gene lost 0 bases, with 14 bases spanning the gap. Per the germline V gene, CDR1 is MNHEY and CDR2 is SVGEGT. The material sequenced was peripheral blood, taken 28 days after the second AZD1222 dose. The sequence was obtained from an adult who received the AZD1222 COVID-19 vaccine. The chain has TRBV6-2 or TRBV6-3 and TRBJ2-7; tentative D call: TRBD2 (5 bases). The DNA of the CDR3 is TGTGCCAGCAGTCCCTCTTTCGACTACTCCTACGAGCAGTACTTC. Translating gives CASSPSFDYSYEQYF.